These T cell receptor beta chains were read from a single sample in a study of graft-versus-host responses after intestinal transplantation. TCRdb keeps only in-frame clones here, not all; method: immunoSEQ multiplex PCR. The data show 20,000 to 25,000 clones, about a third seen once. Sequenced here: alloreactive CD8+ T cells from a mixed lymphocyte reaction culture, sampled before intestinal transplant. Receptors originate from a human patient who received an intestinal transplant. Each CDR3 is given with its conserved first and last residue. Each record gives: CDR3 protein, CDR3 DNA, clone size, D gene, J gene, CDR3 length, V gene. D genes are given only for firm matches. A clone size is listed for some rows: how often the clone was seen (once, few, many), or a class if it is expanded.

cdr3_aa: CASSWAGSNQPQHF
cdr3_nt: TGTGCCAGCAGTTGGGCAGGTTCAAATCAGCCCCAGCATTTT
clone_size: .
d_call: .
j_call: TRBJ1-5
cdr3_length: 14
v_call: TRBV27

cdr3_aa: CASSLVGGGAGGELFF
cdr3_nt: TGTGCCAGCAGCTTAGTTGGCGGGGGGGCCGGCGGGGAGCTGTTTTTT
clone_size: .
d_call: TRBD2
j_call: TRBJ2-2
cdr3_length: 16
v_call: TRBV7-6

cdr3_aa: CASSAPSGYYGYTF
cdr3_nt: TGTGCCAGCAGTGCCCCATCTGGGTACTATGGCTACACCTTC
clone_size: .
d_call: .
j_call: TRBJ1-2
cdr3_length: 14
v_call: TRBV6-5

cdr3_aa: CASSALSRDLPLTGELFF
cdr3_nt: TGTGCCAGCAGTGCCTTGTCCAGGGACCTTCCCCTAACCGGGGAGCTGTTTTTT
clone_size: .
d_call: .
j_call: TRBJ2-2
cdr3_length: 18
v_call: TRBV6-4

cdr3_aa: CASSVGPHITVYNSPLHF
cdr3_nt: TGTGCCAGCAGCGTAGGGCCCCACATTACAGTCTATAATTCACCCCTCCACTTT
clone_size: .
d_call: .
j_call: TRBJ1-6
cdr3_length: 18
v_call: TRBV9

cdr3_aa: CASSLGSAYGNTIYF
cdr3_nt: TGTGCCAGCAGCTTAGGGTCAGCGTATGGAAACACCATATATTTT
clone_size: few
d_call: .
j_call: TRBJ1-3
cdr3_length: 15
v_call: TRBV13

cdr3_aa: CASSVGSGLSSYNEQFF
cdr3_nt: TGTGCCAGCAGCGTAGGATCTGGGTTAAGCTCCTACAATGAGCAGTTCTTC
clone_size: few
d_call: .
j_call: TRBJ2-1
cdr3_length: 17
v_call: TRBV9

cdr3_aa: CASSADRASGNTIYF
cdr3_nt: TGTGCCAGCAGCGCCGACAGGGCTTCTGGAAACACCATATATTTT
clone_size: .
d_call: TRBD1
j_call: TRBJ1-3
cdr3_length: 15
v_call: TRBV9

cdr3_aa: CSVEVLGRYEQYF
cdr3_nt: TGCAGCGTTGAAGTCCTGGGTCGCTACGAGCAGTACTTC
clone_size: .
d_call: .
j_call: TRBJ2-7
cdr3_length: 13
v_call: TRBV29-1

cdr3_aa: CASSVGQEPYNEQFF
cdr3_nt: TGTGCCAGCAGCGTAGGTCAGGAACCTTACAATGAGCAGTTCTTC
clone_size: few
d_call: .
j_call: TRBJ2-1
cdr3_length: 15
v_call: TRBV9